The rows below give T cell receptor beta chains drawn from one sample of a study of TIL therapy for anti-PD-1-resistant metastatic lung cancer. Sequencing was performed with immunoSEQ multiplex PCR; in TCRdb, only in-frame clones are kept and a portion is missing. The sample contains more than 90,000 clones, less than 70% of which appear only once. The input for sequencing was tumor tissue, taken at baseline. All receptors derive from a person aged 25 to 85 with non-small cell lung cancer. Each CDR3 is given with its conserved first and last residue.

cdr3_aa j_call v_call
CASTPRADTQYF TRBJ2-3 TRBV6-5
CASSPDSYGYTF TRBJ1-2 TRBV7-2
CASSPGPRTNEQFF TRBJ2-1 TRBV7-2
CASSSQSRETQYF TRBJ2-5 TRBV11-2
CASSLDPKGGVRTDTQYF TRBJ2-3 TRBV7-9
CASSYQQQETQYF TRBJ2-5 TRBV11-2
CASSRDRGPYEQYF TRBJ2-7 TRBV4-3
CASSLTGGVGEKLFF TRBJ1-4 TRBV5-1
CASSLGLGREKNGNTIYF TRBJ1-3 TRBV5-1
CASSARQRTNYGYTF TRBJ1-2 TRBV11-2
CATSGQGRQPQHF TRBJ1-5 TRBV24-1
CASSGREQGGGKLFF TRBJ1-4 TRBV4-1
CASSYSGTAEQYF TRBJ2-7 TRBV6-5
CAWRQQLSSGNTIYF TRBJ1-3 TRBV30
CASSGQGANSEQFF TRBJ2-1 TRBV19
CASSPWGTGGGETQYF TRBJ2-5 TRBV7-7
CASSAPTGTETQYF TRBJ2-5 TRBV5-4
CASSHGLAGGSSGELFF TRBJ2-2 TRBV18
CASSPKLQTEIQYF TRBJ2-4 TRBV18
CAWSDTIPTYEQYF TRBJ2-7 TRBV30
CASSSQTRIQNIQYF TRBJ2-4 TRBV28
CASTPRARSRTDTQYF TRBJ2-3 TRBV19
CASNRALAETSRDTQYF TRBJ2-3 TRBV2
CASGTEAFF TRBJ1-1 TRBV2
CASSPGLYNEQFF TRBJ2-1 TRBV6-5
CATTTVLNYGYTF TRBJ1-2 TRBV28
CASSLARNVYEQYF TRBJ2-7 TRBV7-2